This is a list of T cell receptor beta chains from one sample in a study of cytomegalovirus exposure and HLA in healthy donors. The data were produced by immunoSEQ multiplex PCR, yet TCRdb's version contains in-frame clones alone and is incomplete. This sample has 140,000 or so clones, with approximately 72% found just once. Sequences were obtained from PBMCs. The receptors were sampled from an older woman in good health and CMV-seronegative. The conserved cysteine and the conserved F or W are not part of the CDR3 here. Clone sizes are given selectively: once, few, many, or a class where the clone is expanded.

TRBV9	TRBJ1-2	few	ASSVVQGWGYT
TRBV5-1	TRBJ2-7	-	ASSLDSSGGVAAGVPYEQY
TRBV6-5	TRBJ2-5	-	ASRDLALETQY
TRBV5-8	TRBJ2-5	few	ASSLITGGETQY
TRBV7-6	TRBJ1-4	-	ASSLGSWGLEEKLF
TRBV11-1	TRBJ2-1	-	ASSFRTGVGYNEQF
TRBV18	TRBJ2-2	few	ASSLNRGPNTGELF
TRBV5-1	TRBJ2-3	-	ASSGRLAATDTQY
TRBV5-1	TRBJ2-3	-	ASSLGQGGSDTQY
TRBV11-3	TRBJ2-5	-	ASRCLAGEGQETQY
TRBV7-2	TRBJ2-1	-	ASSLVVGGVEQF
TRBV5-4	TRBJ1-3	-	ASSWGAGAFGGNTIY